Listed below are T cell receptor beta chains from one sample, sequenced in a study of graft-versus-host responses after intestinal transplantation. This table comes from immunoSEQ multiplex PCR, and its TCRdb copy is limited to in-frame clones, with some not included. The sample shows 15,000 or so clones, around a third of them seen only once. The sequencing here drew on alloreactive CD4+ T cells from a mixed lymphocyte reaction culture, taken before intestinal transplant. These receptors all stem from a human patient who received an intestinal transplant. CDR3s include the opening cysteine and the closing phenylalanine or tryptophan. A D gene is named only where the DNA matches it firmly. Size is stated for part of the rows, as once, few or many counts, or as a class when the clone is expanded.

CDR3: CASSYSNSPLHF
DNA: TGTGCCAGCAGTTACTCGAATTCACCCCTCCACTTT
J: TRBJ1-6
V: TRBV6-5
size: few
D: NA

CDR3: CASRKYGELFF
DNA: TGTGCCAGCAGAAAATACGGGGAGCTGTTTTTT
J: TRBJ2-2
V: TRBV28
size: NA
D: NA

CDR3: CASSAGTSSDTQYF
DNA: TGTGCCAGCAGCGCGGGGACTAGTTCAGATACGCAGTATTTT
J: TRBJ2-3
V: TRBV5-5
size: NA
D: TRBD2

CDR3: CASSLPPEKLFF
DNA: TGTGCCAGCAGCTTACCCCCAGAAAAACTGTTTTTT
J: TRBJ1-4
V: TRBV7-2
size: few
D: NA

CDR3: CASRRSGAGEQYF
DNA: TGTGCCAGCAGAAGATCAGGGGCCGGGGAGCAGTACTTC
J: TRBJ2-7
V: TRBV28
size: NA
D: NA

CDR3: CASSFLGTGTDTQYF
DNA: TGTGCCAGCAGCTTTCTCGGTACCGGAACAGATACGCAGTATTTT
J: TRBJ2-3
V: TRBV7-2
size: NA
D: NA

CDR3: CASSARSSYNEQFF
DNA: TGTGCCAGCAGCGCAAGAAGCTCCTACAATGAGCAGTTCTTC
J: TRBJ2-1
V: TRBV9
size: once
D: NA

CDR3: CASRTGTNYGYTF
DNA: TGTGCCAGCAGGACCGGGACAAACTATGGCTACACCTTC
J: TRBJ1-2
V: TRBV6-6
size: medium-sized
D: NA

CDR3: CASSQVAWEVGNEQFF
DNA: TGCGCCAGCAGCCAAGTCGCCTGGGAGGTAGGGAATGAGCAGTTCTTC
J: TRBJ2-1
V: TRBV4-1
size: NA
D: NA

CDR3: CASSYGQGDSPLHF
DNA: TGTGCCAGCAGTTACGGGCAGGGGGATTCACCCCTCCACTTT
J: TRBJ1-6
V: TRBV6-5
size: NA
D: TRBD1

CDR3: CASSFTANYGYTF
DNA: TGTGCCAGCAGTTTTACAGCTAACTATGGCTACACCTTC
J: TRBJ1-2
V: TRBV6-5
size: few
D: NA

CDR3: CASSKTRDIYGYTF
DNA: TGTGCCAGCAGCAAGACTAGAGACATATATGGCTACACCTTC
J: TRBJ1-2
V: TRBV6-1
size: few
D: NA

CDR3: CASSEYGGTDTQYF
DNA: TGTGCCAGCAGTGAATATGGTGGAACAGATACGCAGTATTTT
J: TRBJ2-3
V: TRBV2
size: few
D: NA

CDR3: CASSLTGGKVRELFF
DNA: TGCGCCAGCAGCTTGACAGGGGGAAAAGTAAGGGAGCTGTTTTTT
J: TRBJ2-2
V: TRBV5-1
size: NA
D: TRBD1

CDR3: CASSLPQLAGLNEQFF
DNA: TGCGCCAGCAGCTTACCGCAACTAGCGGGACTTAATGAGCAGTTCTTC
J: TRBJ2-1
V: TRBV5-1
size: medium-sized
D: TRBD2

CDR3: CASSHGTGGKWDYTF
DNA: TGCGCCAGCAGCCACGGGACAGGGGGCAAGTGGGACTACACCTTC
J: TRBJ1-2
V: TRBV5-1
size: few
D: TRBD1

CDR3: CASSLAGAKNIQYF
DNA: TGTGCCAGCAGCTTAGCGGGAGCCAAAAACATTCAGTACTTC
J: TRBJ2-4
V: TRBV7-2
size: NA
D: NA